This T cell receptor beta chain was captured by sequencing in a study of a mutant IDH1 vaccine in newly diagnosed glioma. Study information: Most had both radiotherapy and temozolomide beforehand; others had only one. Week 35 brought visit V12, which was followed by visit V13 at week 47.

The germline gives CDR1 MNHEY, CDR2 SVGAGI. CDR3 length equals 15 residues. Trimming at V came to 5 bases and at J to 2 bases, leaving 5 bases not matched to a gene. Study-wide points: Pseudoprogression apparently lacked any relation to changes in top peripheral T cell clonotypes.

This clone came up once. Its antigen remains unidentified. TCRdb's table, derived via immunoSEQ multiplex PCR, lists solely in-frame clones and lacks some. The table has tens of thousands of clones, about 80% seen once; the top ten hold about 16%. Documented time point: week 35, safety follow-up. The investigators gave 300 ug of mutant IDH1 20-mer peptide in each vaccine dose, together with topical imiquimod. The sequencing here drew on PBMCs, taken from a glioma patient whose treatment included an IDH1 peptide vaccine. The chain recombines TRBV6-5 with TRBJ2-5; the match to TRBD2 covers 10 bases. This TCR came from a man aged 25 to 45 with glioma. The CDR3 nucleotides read TGTGCCAGCAGTCAGCTAGCGGGAGTGCAAGAGACCCAGTACTTC. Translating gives CASSQLAGVQETQYF.